This T cell receptor (beta chain) was found in a study of T cell responses to AZD1222 COVID-19 vaccine. Whole-study findings and limits: Among spike-specific TCRs, nearly half reportedly target unmutated variant regions. Sampled repertoires all dated from after the peak T cell response. Two AZD1222 doses significantly raised spike-specific TCR breadth and depth over controls.

The CDR3 is 13 residues long. V lost 3 bases, J lost 7 bases, and 10 bases lay in between. This clone qualifies as medium-sized. Its antigen is still unknown. Some clones are missing from TCRdb's copy, which holds only in-frame ones; the method was immunoSEQ multiplex PCR. The data contain roughly 100,000 clones, roughly 86% of them singletons. Here the sequenced sample was peripheral blood, taken on day 0 of AZD1222 vaccination. The clonotype was recovered from an adult in good health. The chain uses TRBV12-3 or TRBV12-4 and TRBJ1-5, with D possibly matching TRBD1 (6 bases). CDR3 protein: CASSFSQGQPQHF. Written as DNA, the CDR3 is TGTGCCAGCAGTTTTTCACAGGGACAGCCCCAGCATTTT.